This T cell receptor (beta chain) was sequenced for a study of blood T cell repertoires in COVID-19. The overall study: The study drew acute and convalescent COVID-19 samples from the United States, Italy and Spain.

Patients of the Seattle cohort, enrolled during active infection, were followed longitudinally. The V gene's germline CDR1 is SGHTS and CDR2 YDEGEE. V lost 4 bases, J lost 5 bases, and 12 bases lay in between. The CDR3 extends over 13 amino acids. Original methodology: Counts of nucleated cells, estimated from reference gene primer amplification, were obtained. Using immunoSEQ multiplex PCR, the repertoire was profiled, and TCRdb retains in-frame clones only, with some absent. V and J calls and clone size follow that table, whereas D and trimming were derived from the DNA. The repertoire has 65,000 to 95,000 clones, about nine tenths of them found once; the top ten carry 2.6%.

The chain couples TRBV5-8 to TRBJ1-1; D perhaps matches TRBD1 (5 bases). Sequencing used peripheral blood. The source of this sequence is a middle-aged man with COVID-19, enrolled during active disease. As DNA, the CDR3 is TGTGCCAGCAGCCAAAGGGGTAGAACTGAAGCTTTCTTT. It encodes CASSQRGRTEAFF.